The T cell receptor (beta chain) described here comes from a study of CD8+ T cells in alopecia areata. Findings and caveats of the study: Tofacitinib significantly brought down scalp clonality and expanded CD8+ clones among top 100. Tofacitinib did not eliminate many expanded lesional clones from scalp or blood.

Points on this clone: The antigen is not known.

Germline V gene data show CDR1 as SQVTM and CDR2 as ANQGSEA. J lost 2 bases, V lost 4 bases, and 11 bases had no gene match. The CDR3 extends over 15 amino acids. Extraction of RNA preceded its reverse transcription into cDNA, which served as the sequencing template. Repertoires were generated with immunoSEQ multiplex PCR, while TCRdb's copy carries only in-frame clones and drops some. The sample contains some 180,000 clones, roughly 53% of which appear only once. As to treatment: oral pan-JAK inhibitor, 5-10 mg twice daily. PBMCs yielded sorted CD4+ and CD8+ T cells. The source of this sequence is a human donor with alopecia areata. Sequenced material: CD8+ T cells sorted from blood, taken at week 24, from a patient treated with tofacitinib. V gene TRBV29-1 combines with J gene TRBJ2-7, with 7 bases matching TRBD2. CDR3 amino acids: CSVVPIGRQTYEQYF. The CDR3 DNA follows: TGCAGCGTTGTTCCGATCGGGAGGCAAACCTACGAGCAGTACTTC.